A single TCR beta chain is shown here with its context. This specimen comes from a study of shared T cell receptors in the human thymus. Profiled with immunoSEQ multiplex PCR; TCRdb holds only in-frame clones, not every one. Counted here are 640,000 or so clones, approximately 89% occurring once; the ten biggest clones make up roughly 0.0087%. This sample also belongs to another study, concerning human thymus T cells. That study reports: Serving as donors were healthy Finnish infants, each of whom was having open corrective surgery for congenital heart defects. Resections from corrective heart surgery provided thymus tissue. Blood and thymic repertoires both appeared biased in V and J gene usage. Related research found strongly overlapping thymic repertoires in unrelated individuals.

Sequencing input: thymocytes. The clonotype originates from a boy younger than two with a congenital heart defect.

Here the CDR3 reads CASSSRGDSPLSTQYF. CDR3 sequence (DNA): TGTGCCAGCAGTTCCCGAGGGGACTCGCCTCTCTCTACGCAGTATTTT. This sequence joins TRBV25-1 and TRBJ2-3; tentative D call: TRBD2 (6 bases). Trimming removed 5 bases at V and 8 bases at J, with 23 bases between. The CDR3 consists of 16 residues. In germline, CDR1 is MGHDK, CDR2 SYGVNS.